These T cell receptor beta chains were read from a single sample in a study of post-analysis software for immune sequencing data. TCRdb passed the PCR reads through MiXCR, listing each CDR3 protein once. The sample lists over 300,000 distinct CDR3 sequences; roughly 38% were seen once. Sequenced sample: blood. The receptor set was obtained from a girl aged 5 to 17 with multiple sclerosis. Both conserved end residues are part of each CDR3. The D gene is left open where the match is weak. Clone size is stated in some rows and not others, as once, few, many or a class when expanded.

J gene	clone size	D gene	V gene	CDR3 protein	CDR3 DNA
TRBJ2-3	few	-	TRBV12-3/TRBV12-4	CASSRDWADTQYF	TGTGCCAGCAGCAGGGATTGGGCAGATACGCAGTATTTT
TRBJ1-2	few	TRBD1	TRBV6-2/TRBV6-3	CASRTGLNYGYTF	TGTGCCAGCAGGACAGGGCTGAACTATGGCTACACCTTC
TRBJ2-5	few	-	TRBV7-8	CASSIDSAQETQYF	TGTGCCAGCAGCATTGATTCGGCTCAAGAGACCCAGTACTTC
TRBJ1-2	-	TRBD1	TRBV6-5	CASSRDRGRGYTF	TGTGCCAGCAGCCGGGACAGGGGGCGAGGCTACACCTTC
TRBJ1-1	-	-	TRBV4-1	CASSQVVGSLNTEAFF	TGCGCCAGCAGCCAAGTGGTGGGCAGCTTGAACACTGAAGCTTTCTTT
TRBJ2-1	-	-	TRBV6-6	CASSYGLSLGNNEQFF	TGTGCCAGCAGTTACGGATTGTCACTAGGAAACAATGAGCAGTTCTTC
TRBJ2-1	-	TRBD2	TRBV28	CASSFLSGAYNEQFF	TGTGCCAGCAGTTTTCTGAGCGGGGCCTACAATGAGCAGTTCTTC
TRBJ2-7	few	-	TRBV4-1	CASSQDMTRPGAPYEQYF	TGCGCCAGCAGCCAAGATATGACGCGGCCAGGGGCCCCCTACGAGCAGTACTTC
TRBJ1-2	few	TRBD1	TRBV27	CASSLGQGVYTF	TGTGCCAGCAGTTTGGGACAGGGAGTCTACACCTTC
TRBJ2-1	-	TRBD2	TRBV20-1	CSASSGLAGGEQFF	TGCAGTGCTAGTTCGGGACTAGCGGGGGGTGAGCAGTTCTTC
TRBJ2-1	-	TRBD1	TRBV20-1	CSADRDRVVNEQFF	TGCAGTGCTGACCGGGACAGGGTCGTCAATGAGCAGTTCTTC
TRBJ2-5	many	-	TRBV4-1	CASSQIGQEETQYF	TGCGCCAGCAGCCAAATTGGTCAGGAGGAGACCCAGTACTTC
TRBJ2-5	many	TRBD2	TRBV20-1	CSARTGLADQETQYF	TGCAGTGCTAGAACGGGACTAGCGGATCAAGAGACCCAGTACTTC
TRBJ2-7	few	TRBD1	TRBV11-2	CASSLGQGANTYEQYF	TGTGCCAGCAGCTTGGGGCAGGGGGCGAACACCTACGAGCAGTACTTC
TRBJ2-7	few	-	TRBV2	CASSEVSGIPYEQYF	TGTGCCAGCAGTGAAGTGTCAGGGATACCCTACGAGCAGTACTTC
TRBJ1-2	-	-	TRBV12-3/TRBV12-4	CASSLNGEVGGYTF	TGTGCCAGCAGTTTGAACGGGGAGGTAGGAGGCTACACCTTC
TRBJ2-5	-	-	TRBV6-5	CASSYSLNFPGGNPQETQYF	TGTGCCAGCAGTTACTCGTTAAATTTTCCAGGGGGGAACCCCCAAGAGACCCAGTACTTC
TRBJ2-5	-	-	TRBV7-9	CASSPFNGGTQYF	TGTGCCAGCAGCCCCTTTAATGGGGGGACCCAGTACTTC
TRBJ2-1	-	-	TRBV19	CASSTQGMYSYNEQFF	TGTGCCAGTAGTACCCAGGGGATGTACTCCTACAATGAGCAGTTCTTC
TRBJ2-1	-	TRBD1	TRBV12-3/TRBV12-4	CASRWTGTSHNEQFF	TGTGCCAGCAGGTGGACAGGTACCTCCCACAATGAGCAGTTCTTC
TRBJ1-4	-	TRBD1	TRBV5-1	CASSLRTGWAEKLFF	TGCGCCAGCAGCCTCCGGACAGGATGGGCCGAAAAACTGTTTTTT
TRBJ2-3	-	TRBD2	TRBV12-3/TRBV12-4	CASSLGSGGSASTDAEYF	TGTGCCAGCAGTTTAGGGAGCGGGGGTTCCGCTAGCACAGATGCGGAGTATTTT
TRBJ1-6	few	TRBD1	TRBV28	CASSPPTGASDSPLHF	TGTGCCAGCAGTCCTCCGACAGGGGCTTCAGATTCACCCCTCCACTTT
TRBJ1-1	-	-	TRBV9	CASSVQEGTEAFF	TGTGCCAGCAGCGTGCAGGAAGGCACTGAAGCTTTCTTT
TRBJ2-7	-	-	TRBV6-1	CASTGTPSYEQYF	TGTGCAAGCACCGGGACACCTTCCTACGAGCAGTACTTC
TRBJ1-5	few	TRBD1	TRBV2	CASSEGQGHQPQHF	TGTGCCAGCAGTGAGGGACAGGGACATCAGCCCCAGCATTTT
TRBJ2-7	-	TRBD2	TRBV7-9	CASSFGGGASYEQYF	TGTGCCAGCAGCTTTGGCGGGGGGGCCTCCTACGAGCAGTACTTC
TRBJ2-1	-	TRBD2	TRBV4-1	CASSPGLAGGKSYNEQFF	TGCGCCAGCAGCCCGGGACTAGCGGGGGGCAAGTCCTACAATGAGCAGTTCTTC
TRBJ1-1	-	-	TRBV4-1	CASSQVDGGGEAFF	TGCGCCAGCAGCCAAGTAGACGGGGGAGGTGAAGCTTTCTTT
TRBJ1-5	many	-	TRBV7-8	CASSLVLGQPQHF	TGTGCCAGCAGCTTAGTTTTAGGTCAGCCCCAGCATTTT
TRBJ1-5	-	-	TRBV20-1	CSARRQVNQPQHF	TGCAGTGCTAGAAGGCAGGTCAATCAGCCCCAGCATTTT
TRBJ2-1	few	-	TRBV6-5	CASSYSMSSYNEQFF	TGTGCCAGCAGTTACTCCATGAGCTCCTACAATGAGCAGTTCTTC
TRBJ2-5	-	TRBD2	TRBV5-1	CASSLSAGTSGGFQETQYF	TGCGCCAGCAGCCTTAGCGCCGGGACTAGCGGGGGATTTCAAGAGACCCAGTACTTC
TRBJ1-5	once	-	TRBV5-1	CASSLVPGGGNQPQHF	TGCGCCAGCAGCTTGGTGCCGGGCGGTGGCAATCAGCCCCAGCATTTT
TRBJ2-5	-	TRBD2	TRBV3-1	CASSLGTSGIQETQYF	TGTGCCAGCAGCTTGGGGACTAGCGGGATCCAAGAGACCCAGTACTTC
TRBJ1-5	-	TRBD1	TRBV6-2/TRBV6-3	CASRGLGQGYQPQHF	TGTGCCAGCAGAGGCCTCGGACAGGGGTATCAGCCCCAGCATTTT
TRBJ2-4	-	TRBD2	TRBV12-3/TRBV12-4	CASRPAGTSGEQYF	TGTGCCAGCAGACCCGCTGGGACTAGCGGAGAGCAGTACTTC
TRBJ2-3	-	-	TRBV6-1	CASCLEGSDTQYF	TGTGCCAGCTGTTTGGAGGGCAGCGATACGCAGTATTTT
TRBJ2-7	-	-	TRBV5-4	CASSPDHAYEQYF	TGTGCCAGCAGCCCGGACCACGCCTACGAGCAGTACTTC
TRBJ2-5	few	TRBD2	TRBV13	CASSGSGGAKETQYF	TGTGCCAGCAGCGGTAGCGGGGGTGCGAAAGAGACCCAGTACTTC
TRBJ2-1	-	TRBD2	TRBV6-6	CASSPGLGYNEQFF	TGTGCCAGCAGCCCGGGACTAGGGTACAATGAGCAGTTCTTC
TRBJ1-1	few	TRBD1	TRBV4-3	CASSHLQGLNTEAFF	TGCGCCAGCAGCCATCTACAGGGGTTGAACACTGAAGCTTTCTTT
TRBJ2-1	many	TRBD2	TRBV7-2	CASSLKGLGVGNEQFF	TGTGCCAGCAGCTTAAAGGGACTAGGGGTGGGCAATGAGCAGTTCTTC
TRBJ2-3	-	-	TRBV11-3	CASSFSRGGTQYF	TGTGCCAGCAGCTTCTCCCGGGGCGGGACGCAGTATTTT